The T cell receptor (beta chain) described here comes from a study of vaccination effects on CD4 cells after COVID-19 (dated by TCRdb to between 2021 and 2022). Study-level background: Participants received two doses of either the BNT162b2 or the mRNA-1273 mRNA SARS-CoV-2 vaccine. SARS-CoV-2 spike-specific CD4+ TCR repertoires from before and after mRNA vaccination were compared in COVID-19 convalescent patients and in infection-naive vaccine recipients. The full study included 10 to 11 COVID-19 convalescent patients and a handful of SARS-CoV-2-naive healthy vaccine recipients. Cultures from other donors in the study were sequenced with the Oncomine TCR Beta short-read assay on an Illumina iSeq 100. Study-wide conclusions, independent of this receptor: At late post-vaccination timepoints, both infection-induced and vaccine-induced clones showed marked clonal contraction, consistent with waning T cell responses. The study was limited by a small number of convalescent patients, and early post-infection timepoints were lacking. Among healthy vaccine recipients, nearly all vaccine-induced clones were SARS-CoV-2 mono-reactive, and just 1 of 255 was cross-reactive with common cold coronaviruses.

In the ViraFEST assay, PBMC were stimulated with viral peptide pools, and TCR sequencing was then used to find antigen-specific CD4+ T cell clonotypes based on their expansion. After approximately eleven days of culture, CD4+ T cells were isolated with the EasySep CD4+ T cell isolation kit. The absence of prior SARS-CoV-2 infection in healthy vaccine recipients was confirmed by negative nucleocapsid antibodies before and after vaccination. Each well held 1.5 million to 2.5 million PBMC cultured in IMDM containing approximately 5.3% human AB serum, 8 to 10 IU/ml IL-2 and gentamicin, along with 8 to 10 ug/ml peptides. Half of the culture medium was replaced with fresh IL-2-containing medium on days 3 and 7. Each peptide stimulation condition was cultured in triplicate wells unless otherwise noted. Using Ficoll-Paque Plus gradient centrifugation, PBMC were separated from whole blood and then either used fresh or cryopreserved at -140C. The overlapping peptide pools covered the spike proteins of SARS-CoV-2 as well as those of the common cold coronaviruses HCoV-NL63, HCoV-OC43 and HCoV-229E. Genomic DNA was extracted from cultured CD4+ T cells with the QIAamp micro DNA kit.

Libraries were made using the immunoSEQ multiplex PCR assay. DNA from the cultured, isolated CD4+ T cells was subjected to TCR beta CDR3 sequencing. Under the source paper's analysis protocol: The analysis removed non-productive TCR sequences, trimmed reads to the CDR3 region, and retained only CDR3s that were 7 or more amino acids long. The MANAFEST web app was used to identify antigen-specific clonotypes by comparing expansion in peptide wells with expansion in reference cultures. For clones to be considered positive, expansion at FDR<0.05 versus reference and all other wells, an odds ratio above 5, and a frequency above 0.1% in two replicate wells were required. A clonotype was defined as cross-reactive if the clonotype was significantly expanded both in SARS-CoV-2 spike wells and in at least one common cold coronavirus spike condition. Using the stringdist R package, CDR3 similarity was measured by Levenshtein distance, and unrooted trees were constructed with ape in R 3.6.1. TCRdb took over this immuneACCESS table, retaining in-frame rearrangements with V and J assigned. Such tables are incomplete; in checked studies, under half of the missing clones stem from an unresolved V gene, and the remainder is unexplained. From that table come the V and J calls and clone size; the DNA was used to work out D and trimming. This sample comprises fewer than 70,000 clones, under 90% of them detected only once. The ten largest clones add up to more than 10% of the sample.

The CDR3 runs 11 amino acids, cysteine and phenylalanine included. Of all the DNA, just the CDR3 is kept, 33 bases in frame from base 1. V and J lose 11 bases and 5 bases, and a span of 12 bases separates them. Concerning this clone itself: It lacks a known antigen. No much larger clone is present one base from it, and per-base qualities are unavailable.

The sequence joins TRBV12-3 or TRBV12-4 to TRBJ1-2, with no confident D gene call. The source was CD4+ T cells from PBMCs cultured with SARS-CoV-2 spike peptides, collected before COVID-19 vaccination. The sample's cell subset or site label, in plain terms: SARS-CoV-2 spike overlapping peptide pool stimulation. The receptor was isolated from a human donor who received a COVID-19 vaccine. At the DNA level, the sequence is TGTGCCGTTAGTCGGGGATATGGCTACACCTTC. Protein translation: CAVSRGYGYTF.